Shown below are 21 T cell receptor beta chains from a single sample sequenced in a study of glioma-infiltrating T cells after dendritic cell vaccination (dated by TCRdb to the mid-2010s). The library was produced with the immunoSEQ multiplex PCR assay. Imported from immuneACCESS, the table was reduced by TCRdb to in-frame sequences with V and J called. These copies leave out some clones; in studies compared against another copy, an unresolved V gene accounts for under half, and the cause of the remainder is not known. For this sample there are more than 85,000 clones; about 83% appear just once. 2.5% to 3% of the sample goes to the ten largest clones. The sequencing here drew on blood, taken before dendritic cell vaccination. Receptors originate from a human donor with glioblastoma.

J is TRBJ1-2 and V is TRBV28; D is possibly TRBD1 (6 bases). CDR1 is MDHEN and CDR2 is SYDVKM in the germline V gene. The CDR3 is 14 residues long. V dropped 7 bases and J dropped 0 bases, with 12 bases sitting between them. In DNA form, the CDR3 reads TGTGCCAGCACCCTAGGGGGAGCTAACTATGGCTACACCTTC. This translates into CASTLGGANYGYTF.

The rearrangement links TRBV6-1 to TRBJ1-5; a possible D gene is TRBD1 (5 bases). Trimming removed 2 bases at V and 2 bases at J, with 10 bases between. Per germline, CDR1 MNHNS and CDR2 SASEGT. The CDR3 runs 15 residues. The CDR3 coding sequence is TGTGCCAGCAGTGAATGGTTACAGGGCAATCAGCCCCAGCATTTT. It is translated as CASSEWLQGNQPQHF.

CDR3 loop: CASSPVSGYTF. In DNA, the CDR3 is TGTGCCAGCAGCCCTGTGAGTGGCTACACCTTC. The rearrangement uses TRBV7-9 and TRBJ1-2; no clear D gene. The CDR3 runs to 11 residues. V was clipped by 5 bases and J by 7 bases, with 8 bases between them. CDR1 is SEHNR and CDR2 is FQNEAQ in the germline V gene (reference sequence).

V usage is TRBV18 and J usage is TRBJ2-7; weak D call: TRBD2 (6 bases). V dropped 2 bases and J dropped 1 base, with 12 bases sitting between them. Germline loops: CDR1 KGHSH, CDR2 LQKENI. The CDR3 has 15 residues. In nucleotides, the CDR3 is TGTGCCAGCTCACCAGTTCAGCGGGCTTCCTACGAGCAGTACTTC. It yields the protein CASSPVQRASYEQYF.

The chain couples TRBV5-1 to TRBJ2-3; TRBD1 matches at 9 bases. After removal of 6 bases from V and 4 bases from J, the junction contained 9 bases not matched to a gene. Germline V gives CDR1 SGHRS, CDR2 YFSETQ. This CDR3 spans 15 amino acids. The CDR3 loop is CASTLGTGRADTQYF. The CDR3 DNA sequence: TGCGCCAGCACCCTTGGGACAGGGAGGGCAGATACGCAGTATTTT.

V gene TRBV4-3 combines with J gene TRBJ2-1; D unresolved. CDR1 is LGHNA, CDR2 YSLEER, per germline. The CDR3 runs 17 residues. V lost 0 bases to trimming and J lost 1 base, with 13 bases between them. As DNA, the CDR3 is TGCGCCAGCAGCCAAGATCATCCTTATAGTTCCTACAATGAGCAGTTCTTC. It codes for CASSQDHPYSSYNEQFF.

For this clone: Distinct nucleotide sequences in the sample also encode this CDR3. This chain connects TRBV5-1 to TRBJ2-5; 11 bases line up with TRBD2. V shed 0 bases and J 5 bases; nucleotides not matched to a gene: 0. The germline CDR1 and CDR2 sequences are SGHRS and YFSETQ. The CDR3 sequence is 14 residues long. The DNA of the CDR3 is TGCGCCAGCAGCTTGGGACTAGCGGGGGAGACCCAGTACTTC. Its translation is CASSLGLAGETQYF.

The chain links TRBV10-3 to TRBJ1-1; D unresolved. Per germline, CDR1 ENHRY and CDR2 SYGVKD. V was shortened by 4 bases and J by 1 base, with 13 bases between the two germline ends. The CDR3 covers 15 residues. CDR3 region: CAISGAPVGNTEAFF. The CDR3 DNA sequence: TGTGCCATCAGTGGCGCCCCGGTCGGGAACACTGAAGCTTTCTTT.

The CDR3 protein is CASSQEGTSSYNEQFF. CDR3 coding DNA: TGCGCCAGCAGCCAAGAAGGGACTAGCTCCTACAATGAGCAGTTCTTC. The V gene is TRBV4-1, the J gene TRBJ2-1; the match to TRBD2 covers 8 bases. The length of the CDR3 is 16 residues. J lost 0 bases, V lost 0 bases, and 1 base had no gene match. Germline values: CDR1 MGHRA, CDR2 YSYEKL.

CDR3 amino acids: CASSVSGLEEQYF. The CDR3 nucleotides are TGTGCCAGCAGCGTGTCGGGTTTAGAAGAGCAGTACTTC. This chain uses TRBV9 with TRBJ2-7, with D hard to call. CDR3 length equals 13 residues. The germline V and J ends were trimmed by 2 bases and 7 bases, with 13 bases remaining between them. Germline V gene lookup returns CDR1 SGDLS and CDR2 YYNGEE.

The CDR3 loop reads CASSYRQNSYEQYF. CDR3 coding DNA: TGTGCCAGCAGTTACCGCCAGAACTCCTACGAGCAGTACTTC. This chain joins TRBV6-5 and TRBJ2-7; the D is unclear. Germline V CDR1 and CDR2: MNHEY, SVGAGI. V lost 2 bases, J lost 0 bases, and 8 bases lay in between. The CDR3 has 14 residues.

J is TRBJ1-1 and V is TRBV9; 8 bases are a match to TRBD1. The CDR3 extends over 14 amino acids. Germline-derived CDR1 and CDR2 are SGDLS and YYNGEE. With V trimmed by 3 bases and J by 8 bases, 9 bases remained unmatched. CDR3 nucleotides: TGTGCCAGCAGCGGACGGACAGGGATAGAGGAAGCTTTCTTT. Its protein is CASSGRTGIEEAFF.

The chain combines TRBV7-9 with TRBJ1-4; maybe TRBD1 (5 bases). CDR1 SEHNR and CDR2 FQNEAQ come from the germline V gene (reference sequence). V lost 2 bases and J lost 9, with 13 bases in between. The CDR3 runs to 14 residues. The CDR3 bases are TGTGCCAGCAGCTTAATAGGGGACTACCAAAAACTGTTTTTT. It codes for CASSLIGDYQKLFF.

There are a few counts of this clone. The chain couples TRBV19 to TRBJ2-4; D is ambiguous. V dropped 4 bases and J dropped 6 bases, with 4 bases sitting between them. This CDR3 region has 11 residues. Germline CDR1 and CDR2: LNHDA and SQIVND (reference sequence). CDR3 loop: CASSRANIQYF. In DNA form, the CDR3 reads TGTGCCAGTAGTAGGGCAAACATTCAGTACTTC.

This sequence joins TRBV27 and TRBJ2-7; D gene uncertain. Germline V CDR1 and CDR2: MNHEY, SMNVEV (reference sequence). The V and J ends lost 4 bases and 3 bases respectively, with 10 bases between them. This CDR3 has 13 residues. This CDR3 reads CASSSLSDYEQYF. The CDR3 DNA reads TGTGCCAGCAGTTCCCTATCCGACTACGAGCAGTACTTC.

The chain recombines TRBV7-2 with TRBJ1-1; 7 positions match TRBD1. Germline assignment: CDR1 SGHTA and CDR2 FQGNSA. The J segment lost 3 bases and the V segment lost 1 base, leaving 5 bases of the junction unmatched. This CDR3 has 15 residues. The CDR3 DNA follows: TGTGCCAGCAGCTTAGGTAGGGGGCTGGACACTGAAGCTTTCTTT. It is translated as CASSLGRGLDTEAFF.

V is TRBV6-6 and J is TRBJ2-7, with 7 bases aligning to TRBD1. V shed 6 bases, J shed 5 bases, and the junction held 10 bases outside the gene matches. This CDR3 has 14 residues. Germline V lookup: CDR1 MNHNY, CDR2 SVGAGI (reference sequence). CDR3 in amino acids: CASRWGRGGDEQYF. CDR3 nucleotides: TGTGCCAGCAGATGGGGGAGAGGGGGCGACGAGCAGTACTTC.

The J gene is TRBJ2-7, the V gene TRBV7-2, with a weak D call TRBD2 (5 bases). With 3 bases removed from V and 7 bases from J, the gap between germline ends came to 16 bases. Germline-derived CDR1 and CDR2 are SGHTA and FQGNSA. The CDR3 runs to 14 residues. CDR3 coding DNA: TGTGCCAGCAGCTTCGGGGTCGGTCCGTGGGAGCAGTACTTC. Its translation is CASSFGVGPWEQYF.

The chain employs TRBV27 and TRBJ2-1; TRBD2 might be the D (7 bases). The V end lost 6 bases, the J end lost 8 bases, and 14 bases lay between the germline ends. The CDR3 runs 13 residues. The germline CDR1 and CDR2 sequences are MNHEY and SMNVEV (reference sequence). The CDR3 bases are TGTGCCAGCAGCCCGGGGGGCACGGATGAGCAGTTCTTC. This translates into CASSPGGTDEQFF.

This CDR3 is CASSLDRAGQPQHF. The CDR3 coding sequence is TGTGCCAGCAGCTTGGACAGGGCGGGCCAGCCCCAGCATTTT. This chain links TRBV5-6 with TRBJ1-5; D might be TRBD1 (6 bases). Trimming took off 0 bases at V and 7 bases at J, with 11 bases between the two ends. The CDR3 covers 14 residues. CDR1 and CDR2 from the germline V gene are SGHDT and YYEEEE.

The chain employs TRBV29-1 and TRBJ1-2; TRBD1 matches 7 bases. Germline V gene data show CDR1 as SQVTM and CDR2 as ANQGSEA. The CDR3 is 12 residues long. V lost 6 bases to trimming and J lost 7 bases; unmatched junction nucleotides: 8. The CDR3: CSVTGVQSGYTF. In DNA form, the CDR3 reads TGCAGCGTCACAGGGGTACAGAGTGGCTACACCTTC.